The 21 T cell receptor beta chains presented below share a single source sample, sequenced in a study of CD8 T cells in Susac syndrome. Random hexamers were used to reverse transcribe an amount of about 0.45 to 1 ug RNA. TCRdb processed the immunoSEQ multiplex PCR reads anew with MiXCR; each CDR3 protein has one entry. The table has under 200,000 distinct CDR3 sequences, roughly 94% seen once; the top ten hold around 0.1%. The sample taken for sequencing was CD4+ T cells from PBMCs. These receptors all stem from a human donor in good health.

The gene calls are TRBV5-6 and TRBJ2-3, with 13 bases aligning to TRBD2. CDR1 and CDR2 (germline): SGHDT, YYEEEE. V shed 4 bases and J 3 bases; nucleotides not matched to a gene: 14. The CDR3 is 19 amino acids. The CDR3 nucleotides read TGTGCCAGCAGCCCACTCCGAAAGAGGACTAGCGGGAGTACAGATACGCAGTATTTT. Translated, it gives CASSPLRKRTSGSTDTQYF. The full variable domain, rest sourced from reference TRBV5-6 and TRBJ2-3, is DAGVTQSPTHLIKTRGQQVTLRCSPKSGHDTVSWYQQALGQGPQFIFQYYEEEERQRGNFPDRFSGHQFPNYSSELNVNALLLGDSALYLCASSPLRKRTSGSTDTQYFGPGTRLTVL.

This clonotype was detected once. V and J are TRBV12-3 or TRBV12-4 and TRBJ2-1; unclear D gene. The CDR3 length is 14 residues. V was trimmed by 5 bases and J by 2 bases, leaving 10 bases between them. Written as DNA, the CDR3 is TGTGCCAGCAGTAGAGTAGCCCCCTACAATGAGCAGTTCTTC. This sequence encodes CASSRVAPYNEQFF.

The J gene is TRBJ2-7, the V gene TRBV27, with TRBD2 as a possible D gene (6 bases). V lost 3 bases and J 2 bases, leaving 8 bases between the germline ends. CDR3 length: 13 amino acids. Germline V lookup: CDR1 MNHEY, CDR2 SMNVEV (reference sequence). The CDR3 here is CASSFTGAYEQYF. CDR3 bases: TGTGCCAGCAGTTTCACGGGGGCCTACGAGCAGTACTTC.

The chain recombines TRBV7-9 with TRBJ2-7, with 9 bases lining up with TRBD2. The CDR3 is made up of 15 amino acids. From germline, CDR1 is SEHNR and CDR2 FQNEAQ (reference sequence). J lost 3 bases, V lost 1 base, and 4 bases had no gene match. DNA of the CDR3: TGTGCCAGCAGCTTAGAGGCTAGCGGGAACTACGAGCAGTACGTC. Its protein is CASSLEASGNYEQYV.

The CDR3 DNA reads as TGTGCCAGCAGCGCGTTGACAGGGAGTGGAAACACCATATATTTT. Translation: CASSALTGSGNTIYF. This chain joins TRBV9 and TRBJ1-3; 7 nucleotides line up with TRBD1. CDR1 and CDR2 from the germline V gene are SGDLS and YYNGEE. Trimming at V came to 3 bases and at J to 3 bases, leaving 6 bases not matched to a gene. The CDR3 spans 15 residues.

The V and J genes are TRBV20-1 and TRBJ1-4; weak D call: TRBD1 (5 bases). CDR1 is DFQATT and CDR2 is SNEGSKA in the germline V gene (reference sequence). V lost 7 bases to trimming and J lost 1 base, with 19 bases between them. The CDR3 spans 16 residues. CDR3: CSVPPAREGTNEKLFF. The CDR3 nucleotides are TGCAGTGTCCCCCCGGCCAGGGAGGGAACTAATGAAAAACTGTTTTTT.

The CDR3 region has the DNA TGTGCCAGCAGTTACAATGCGGGGTTGGGGTATGGTGGCTACACCTTC. It is translated as CASSYNAGLGYGGYTF. This sequence joins TRBV6-5 and TRBJ1-2, with unresolved D. Germline assignment: CDR1 MNHEY and CDR2 SVGAGI. The CDR3 spans 16 residues. Deletions cut 2 bases from V and 7 bases from J, with 20 bases between.

The chain combines TRBV6-5 with TRBJ1-5; D unresolved. CDR3 size: 13 residues. Per germline, CDR1 MNHEY and CDR2 SVGAGI. The ends were cut back, 7 bases at V and 6 bases at J, with 13 bases in the middle. The CDR3 sequence is CASKFALGQPQHF. The DNA for the CDR3 is TGTGCCAGCAAGTTCGCCCTCGGTCAGCCCCAGCATTTT.

The chain uses TRBV5-1 and TRBJ2-5; D ambiguous. This CDR3 is 12 amino acids long. V shed 5 bases and J shed 5 bases, with 10 bases lying between them. The germline V gene encodes CDR1 SGHRS and CDR2 YFSETQ. The CDR3 DNA reads TGCGCCAGCAGTCGCTCCTGGGAGACCCAGTACTTC. Amino acids: CASSRSWETQYF.

The chain uses TRBV25-1 and TRBJ1-2, with TRBD1 identical over 7 bases. V lost 4 bases, J lost 8 bases, and 19 bases stayed unmatched. Germline V gene sequence: CDR1 MGHDK, CDR2 SYGVNS. The CDR3 spans 17 residues. CDR3 protein: CASSGTVYRGSAWGYTF. DNA of the CDR3: TGTGCCAGCAGTGGTACAGTATACAGGGGCTCTGCCTGGGGCTACACCTTC.

The genes are TRBV25-1 and TRBJ2-5; 8 nucleotides match TRBD1. The CDR3 is made up of 15 amino acids. J gave up 3 bases and V 3 bases, and 6 bases lay outside the gene matches. In germline, CDR1 is MGHDK, CDR2 SYGVNS. The CDR3 here is CASSDPRGREETQYF. CDR3 DNA: TGTGCCAGCAGTGACCCCAGGGGGCGTGAAGAGACCCAGTACTTC. Full variable domain (rest looked up from reference TRBV25-1 and TRBJ2-5): EADIYQTPRYLVIGTGKKITLECSQTMGHDKMYWYQQDPGMELHLIHYSYGVNSTEKGDLSSESTVSRIRTEHFPLTLESARPSHTSQYLCASSDPRGREETQYFGPGTRLLVL.

This chain connects TRBV3-1 to TRBJ1-5, with D possibly TRBD1 on 5 matching bases. Trimming cost V 0 bases and J 5 bases, with 11 bases left between them. Germline V CDR1 and CDR2: LGHDT, YNNKEL (reference sequence). This CDR3 has 15 residues. The CDR3 is CASSQDARGDQPQHF. CDR3 sequence (DNA): TGTGCCAGCAGCCAAGATGCTAGGGGAGATCAGCCCCAGCATTTT.

This clonotype was detected only once. This chain joins TRBV30 and TRBJ1-2, with a tentative D call TRBD1 (6 bases). V was trimmed by 2 bases and J by 8 bases, leaving 18 bases between them. Germline-derived CDR1 and CDR2 are GTSNPN and SVGIG (reference sequence). The CDR3 is 14 amino acids. CDR3 region: CAWSTNHRADGYTF. The CDR3 region has the DNA TGTGCCTGGAGTACCAATCACAGGGCAGACGGCTACACCTTC.

The chain links TRBV5-4 to TRBJ2-1; the match to TRBD2 covers 12 bases. Trimming at V came to 3 bases and at J to 2 bases, leaving 6 bases not matched to a gene. Germline values: CDR1 SGHNT, CDR2 YYREEE (reference sequence). The CDR3 is made up of 17 amino acids. In DNA, the CDR3 is TGTGCCAGCAGCTCTTTTCGGACTAGCGGGGCCTACAATGAGCAGTTCTTC. It is translated as CASSSFRTSGAYNEQFF.

This chain links TRBV24-1 with TRBJ1-2; 9 nucleotides line up with TRBD1. Germline CDR1 KGHDR, CDR2 SFDVKD. There are 19 residues in the CDR3. V lost 3 bases to trimming and J lost 8 bases; unmatched junction nucleotides: 21. This CDR3 is CATSDRRSGQGQGLYGYTF. The DNA for the CDR3 is TGTGCCACCAGTGATCGCAGGAGCGGACAGGGGCAGGGATTATACGGCTACACCTTC.

The rearrangement uses TRBV6-5 and TRBJ2-5, with 10 bases lining up with TRBD1. There are 15 residues in the CDR3. V trimming: 6 bases; J trimming: 4 bases; junction bases outside the gene matches: 8. CDR1 is MNHEY, CDR2 SVGAGI, per germline. For the CDR3, the DNA is TGTGCCAGCAGAGGGGGGACAGGGGTTCCAGAGACCCAGTACTTC. As protein: CASRGGTGVPETQYF.

The chain has TRBV5-6 and TRBJ2-7; D gene ambiguous. The V gene's germline CDR1 is SGHDT and CDR2 YYEEEE. V was pared by 4 bases and J by 2 bases, with 10 bases between. This CDR3 is built from 13 residues. The CDR3 DNA follows: TGTGCCAGCAGCCGTTGGTCGCCCTACGAGCAGTACGTC. Residues: CASSRWSPYEQYV.

The chain employs TRBV24-1 and TRBJ1-1; unclear D gene. There are 13 residues in the CDR3. V lost 4 bases to trimming and J lost 7 bases, with 12 bases between them. The germline gives CDR1 KGHDR, CDR2 SFDVKD. The CDR3 bases are TGTGCCACCAGTGAGGTAGGGAGGGTTGAAGCTTTCTTT. It yields the protein CATSEVGRVEAFF.

The CDR3, as DNA: TGCAGCGTTGAAGTGGGTGCTGAGCAGTTCTTC. This sequence encodes CSVEVGAEQFF. This chain uses TRBV29-1 with TRBJ2-1; no firm D call. The CDR3 is 11 residues long. Germline CDR1 reads SQVTM; CDR2 reads ANQGSEA. V gave up 1 base and J gave up 9 bases, with 7 bases separating them.

The chain couples TRBV29-1 to TRBJ2-3; TRBD2 matches 7 bases. This CDR3 spans 13 amino acids. The trim removed 8 bases at V and 10 bases at J, leaving 15 bases unmatched. Germline V gives CDR1 SQVTM, CDR2 ANQGSEA. The CDR3 reads CSHVREARRAQYF. The CDR3, as DNA: TGCAGCCACGTACGGGAGGCCCGCCGAGCGCAGTATTTT.

The V gene is TRBV7-2, the J gene TRBJ2-3; D remains unclear. CDR3 length equals 14 residues. V lost 4 bases and J 2 bases, leaving 10 bases between the germline ends. Per germline, CDR1 SGHTA and CDR2 FQGNSA. The CDR3 here is CASSSRQHTDTQYF. The CDR3 nucleotides are TGTGCCAGCAGCTCCCGTCAGCACACAGATACGCAGTATTTT. Full variable domain (remainder filled in from reference TRBV7-2 and TRBJ2-3): GAGVSQSPSNKVTEKGKDVELRCDPISGHTALYWYRQSLGQGLEFLIYFQGNSAPDKSGLPSDRFSAERTGGSVSTLTIQRTQQEDSAVYLCASSSRQHTDTQYFGPGTRLTVL.